Below are 10 T cell receptor beta chains sequenced from a single sample in a study of immune heterogeneity within non-small cell lung tumors. Template material comprised bulk tumor genomic DNA at about 660 ng per sample. During surgery, several far-apart biopsies were obtained from every primary tumor. It was patients with untreated, newly diagnosed non-small cell lung cancer who underwent curative surgery. TCR beta CDR3 was amplified by multiplex PCR, first round around 10 cycles, 32 V and 13 J primers. TCRdb redid the calling of the multiplex PCR reads with MiXCR, one entry per CDR3 protein. The table includes 4,300 or so distinct CDR3 sequences, less than 25% detected once. Input material: lung tumor tissue. Every receptor here comes from a man aged 45 to 65 with non-small cell lung cancer.

This chain connects TRBV25-1 to TRBJ2-3; 9 bases are a match to TRBD2. Germline CDR1 and CDR2: MGHDK and SYGVNS. The CDR3 covers 16 residues. The chain's CDR3 is CNSSDLSGSVVDTQYF. As DNA, the CDR3 is TGTAACAGCAGTGACCTTAGCGGGAGCGTGGTAGATACGCAGTATTTT. The whole variable domain, filled in from reference TRBV25-1 and TRBJ2-3, reads EADIYQTPRYLVIGTGKKITLECSQTMGHDKMYWYQQDPGMELHLIHYSYGVNSTEKGDLSSESTVSRIRTEHFPLTLESARPSHTSQYLCNSSDLSGSVVDTQYFGPGTRLTVL.

This clonotype was found many times. The chain combines TRBV3-1 with TRBJ2-3, with D perhaps matching TRBD1 or TRBD2 (5 bases each). V was clipped by 1 base and J by 2 bases, with 19 bases between them. From germline, CDR1 is LGHDT and CDR2 YNNKEL (reference sequence). This CDR3 region has 18 residues. The CDR3 region is CASSQVFSSGAYTDTQYF. CDR3 sequence (DNA): TGTGCCAGCAGCCAAGTTTTCTCGTCCGGGGCTTACACAGATACGCAGTATTTT.

This clonotype is labeled medium-sized. The V gene is TRBV20-1, the J gene TRBJ2-2, with unresolved D. The V gene's germline CDR1 is DFQATT and CDR2 SNEGSKA (reference sequence). V shed 6 bases and J shed 2 bases, with 7 bases lying between them. This CDR3 has 12 residues. The CDR3 coding sequence is TGCAGTGCCGCGGACAACACCGGGGAGCTGTTTTTT. It codes for CSAADNTGELFF.

This clonotype was seen a single time. In this CDR3 the conserved last residue, phenylalanine or tryptophan, is missing, so a read error is likely. The rearrangement joins TRBV7-2 to TRBJ2-7, with D hard to call. V lost 7 bases and J 5 bases, leaving 15 bases between the germline ends. This CDR3 region has 13 residues. Looked up from germline, CDR1 is SGHTA and CDR2 is FQGNSA. CDR3 region: CASTLVWSDEQYL. Here the CDR3 DNA reads TGTGCCAGCACCCTAGTTTGGTCGGACGAGCAGTACCTC.

This clonotype is medium-sized within its sample. The V call is TRBV6-1, the J call TRBJ1-2; 8 nucleotides match TRBD1. Looked up from germline, CDR1 is MNHNS and CDR2 is SASEGT. Trimming removed 5 bases from V and 3 bases from J; junction bases left unmatched: 11. The CDR3 is made up of 16 amino acids. The CDR3 reads CASSTFGQGRDYGYTF. The CDR3 region has the DNA TGTGCCAGCAGTACATTTGGACAGGGCCGAGACTATGGCTACACCTTC.

This clonotype is categorized as medium-sized (0.01 to 0.1%). V and J are TRBV19 and TRBJ1-2, with D perhaps TRBD1 (6 bases). Trimming removed 7 bases at V and 4 bases at J, with 16 bases between. Germline CDR1 is LNHDA and CDR2 is SQIVND (reference sequence). There are 14 residues in the CDR3. The CDR3 loop reads CASTIATGPYGYTF. Here the CDR3 DNA reads TGTGCCAGTACCATTGCGACAGGACCCTATGGCTACACCTTC.

This clonotype is classed as medium-sized. The chain recombines TRBV4-1 with TRBJ2-7; D call uncertain. In germline, CDR1 is MGHRA, CDR2 YSYEKL. The length of the CDR3 is 14 residues. The germline V and J ends were trimmed by 0 bases and 6 bases, with 12 bases remaining between them. In DNA, the CDR3 is TGCGCCAGCAGCCAAGATTCCCCGGCCCGCGAGCAGTACTTC. Translated, it gives CASSQDSPAREQYF.

J is TRBJ1-1 and V is TRBV28; no clear D gene. Trimming shortened V by 4 bases and J by 1 base, and 13 bases separated the two germline ends. The CDR3 has 15 residues. The germline V gene encodes CDR1 MDHEN and CDR2 SYDVKM. The CDR3 DNA sequence: TGTGCCAGCAGTTCCCTTACGGCCGGGAACACTGAAGCTTTCTTT. This codes for CASSSLTAGNTEAFF.

By sample share, this clonotype is medium-sized. The CDR3 DNA sequence: TGTGCCTGTCCAATCCTGAACAGGGATGGTGGCTACACCTTC. This gives the protein CACPILNRDGGYTF. The chain joins TRBV30 to TRBJ1-2; the D gene is possibly TRBD1 (6 bases). In germline, CDR1 is GTSNPN, CDR2 SVGIG (reference sequence). V shed 6 bases and J shed 7 bases, with 21 bases lying between them. This CDR3 has 14 amino acids. Drawing the rest from reference TRBV30 and TRBJ1-2, the complete variable domain is SQTIHQWPATLVQPVGSPLSLECTVEGTSNPNLYWYRQAAGRGLQLLFYSVGIGQISSEVPQNLSASRPQDRQFILSSKKLLLSDSGFYLCACPILNRDGGYTFGSGTRLTVV.

As to this clonotype: The junction does not match germline at one end; this may be a read error. The V and J genes are TRBV10-3 and TRBJ2-7, with TRBD1 as a possible D gene (6 bases). Germline-derived CDR1 and CDR2 are ENHRY and SYGVKD. This CDR3 comprises 14 residues. CDR3 residues: CATSLRDIDDDQYF. The CDR3, as DNA: TGTGCCACCAGTCTCCGGGACATTGACGACGATCAGTACTTC.